Described below is a single T cell receptor beta chain sequence and its context. Its antigen is not known. A sample-barcoded 5' primer and a J-beta primer mix were used in a second PCR of roughly 6 to 11 cycles. The authors tagged each cDNA molecule using a template-switch adaptor with 12 random nucleotides. Each CDR3 protein gets one entry after TCRdb re-called the 5' RACE reads with MiXCR. The profile shows 1.2 million to 1.5 million distinct CDR3 sequences, roughly 40% of them singletons. PBMCs, at least 6 million per sample, were isolated. CDR3 size: 14 residues. Germline V gene sequence: CDR1 DFQATT, CDR2 SNEGSKA (reference sequence). V was shortened by 5 bases and J by 5 bases, with 18 bases between the two germline ends. These data belong to a study of blood T cells in healthy people across ages. Study-wide results and caveats: Among T cells, TCR beta diversity per million cells dropped roughly linearly as age rose.

V usage is TRBV20-1 and J usage is TRBJ2-5; D possibly uses TRBD1 or TRBD2 (6 bases each). Sequencing input: blood. The sequence came from a woman aged 18-29 years in good health. The DNA for the CDR3 is TGCAGTGCTCCCATTCCGGGGGCCGGGGAGACCCAGTACTTC. Its protein is CSAPIPGAGETQYF.